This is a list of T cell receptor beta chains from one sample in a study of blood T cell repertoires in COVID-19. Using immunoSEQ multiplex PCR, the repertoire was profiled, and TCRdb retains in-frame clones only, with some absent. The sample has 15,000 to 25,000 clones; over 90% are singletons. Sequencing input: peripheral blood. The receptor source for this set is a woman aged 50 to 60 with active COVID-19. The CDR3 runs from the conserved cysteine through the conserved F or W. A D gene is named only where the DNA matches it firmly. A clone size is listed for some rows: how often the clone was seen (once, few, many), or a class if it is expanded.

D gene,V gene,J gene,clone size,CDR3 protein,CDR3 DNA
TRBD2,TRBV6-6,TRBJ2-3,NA,CASSRASGLTDTQYF,TGTGCCAGCAGCCGTGCTAGCGGACTCACAGATACGCAGTATTTT
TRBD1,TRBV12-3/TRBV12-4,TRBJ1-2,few,CASSFGQGVGYTF,TGTGCCAGCAGTTTCGGGCAGGGGGTCGGCTACACCTTC
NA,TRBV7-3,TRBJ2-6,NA,CASSLNAQVSGANVLTF,TGTGCCAGCAGCTTAAACGCCCAGGTCTCTGGGGCCAACGTCCTGACTTTC
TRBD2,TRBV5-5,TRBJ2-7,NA,CASSPGLAAYEQYF,TGTGCCAGCAGCCCAGGACTAGCGGCTTACGAGCAGTACTTC
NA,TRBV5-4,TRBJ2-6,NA,CASSRGTATSGANVLTF,TGTGCCAGCAGCCGAGGGACTGCAACCTCTGGGGCCAACGTCCTGACTTTC
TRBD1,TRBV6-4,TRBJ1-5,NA,CASSPTGGGQPQHF,TGTGCCAGCAGCCCAACAGGGGGGGGACAGCCCCAGCATTTT
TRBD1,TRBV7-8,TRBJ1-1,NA,CASSLRGPGQGPEAFF,TGTGCCAGCAGCTTAAGAGGGCCGGGACAGGGGCCTGAAGCTTTCTTT
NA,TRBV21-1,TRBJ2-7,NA,CARERQMNYEQYF,TGTGCCAGGGAGCGGCAGATGAACTACGAGCAGTACTTC
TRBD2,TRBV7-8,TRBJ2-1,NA,CASRISGSRYNEQFF,TGTGCCAGCAGAATTAGCGGGAGCCGGTACAATGAGCAGTTCTTC
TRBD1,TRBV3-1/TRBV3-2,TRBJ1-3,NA,CASSTQTGFGGNTIYF,TGTGCCAGCAGCACCCAGACAGGGTTTGGTGGAAACACCATATATTTT
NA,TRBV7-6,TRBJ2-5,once,CASSPGSWGTQETQYF,TGTGCCAGCAGCCCCGGTTCTTGGGGGACTCAAGAGACCCAGTACTTC
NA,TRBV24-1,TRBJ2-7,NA,CATSDLHYEQYF,TGTGCCACCAGTGATTTGCACTACGAGCAGTACTTC
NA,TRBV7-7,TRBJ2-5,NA,CASSPLQGYQETQYF,TGTGCTAGCAGCCCCCTTCAGGGGTACCAAGAGACCCAGTACTTC
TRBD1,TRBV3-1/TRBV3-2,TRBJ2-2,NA,CASSLKQGWNTGELFF,TGTGCCAGCAGCCTAAAACAGGGGTGGAACACCGGGGAGCTGTTTTTT